This TCR beta chain is drawn from a study of memory CD4+ T cells and cytomegalovirus serostatus. Single viable CD3+CD4+CD8-CD45RO+ cells were sorted as the memory CD4+ T cells. After thawing, CD4+ T cells were positively selected. Original handling: Out-of-frame sequences were removed, leaving 2,204,828 distinct TCRbeta sequences. Sequencing was performed with immunoSEQ multiplex PCR; in TCRdb, only in-frame clones are kept and a portion is missing. The DNA was the basis for D and trimming; V, J and clone size are from that table. The data contain fewer than 75,000 clones, less than 85% of them singletons. The study, taken as a whole, reports: Of around 160 reported CMV TCRbeta sequences, under 80 were found in memory CD4+ repertoires. Median bootstrapped AUC for CMV status was just over 0.94 originally, roughly 0.92 US-trained.

The length of the CDR3 is 15 residues. Germline CDR1 and CDR2: MGHDK and SYGVNS. Trimming removed 4 bases at V and 0 bases at J, with 12 bases between. Worth noting for this clone: Its target is unknown.

The chain recombines TRBV25-1 with TRBJ2-5; D ambiguous. The TCR originated in an adult in good health and CMV-seronegative. The sequenced sample was memory CD4+ T cells from blood. The DNA for the CDR3 is TGTGCCAGCAGTGCCTTTTCGTCCCACCAAGAGACCCAGTACTTC. Protein sequence: CASSAFSSHQETQYF.